This T cell receptor (beta chain) originates from a study of CD8+CD57+ T cells in acquired aplastic anemia (dated by TCRdb to between 2017 and 2018). Background for the entire study: DNA extracted from sorted CD4+ and CD8+ cells had a mean of around 3 ug, with a range of roughly 0.18 to 27.4 ug. CD8+CD57+ expansion was defined as a frequency above the mean frequency observed in healthy subjects.

Genomic DNA was used as template for profiling of TCR beta VDJ combinations and CDR3 sequences. TCR repertoire sequencing was run on an Illumina HiSeq 2000. The published analysis was carried out like this. Repertoires were assessed using TRBV/TRBJ rearrangement plots, CDR3 size and DJ length profiles, and Simpson's diversity index. The immunodominant clone was defined as the most abundant DNA sequence in deep sequencing data. CDR3 amino acid sequences were screened for sharing across subjects and were compared with published repertoires and the VDJdb database. TCRdb redid the processing of the public reads, applying fastp at Q25 and MiXCR, and retained in-frame beta chains. Entries are consolidated by CDR3 protein sequence, retaining the most common genes and DNA. TCRdb, not the authors, supplied the V and J calls. The sample includes roughly 290,000 distinct CDR3 sequences, with 50% to 65% observed a single time. 1.3% of the sample lies in the top ten.

This clonotype was counted only a few times. Its target antigen remains unknown. Base qualities are missing; no much larger clone stands one base away. The patients picked for sequencing were ones in whom flow cytometry had shown an expansion of CD8+CD57+ cells. Severe acquired aplastic anemia was diagnosed in all patients according to International Study of Aplastic Anemia and Agranulocytosis and Camitta criteria. No patient had received any therapy when blood was sampled. In this study, sorted CD4+ and CD8+ T cells from the blood of healthy subjects and of severe aplastic anemia patients had their TCR repertoires deep-sequenced. Patients were enrolled under clinicaltrials.gov protocols 00001620, 01623167, 00001397, 00071045, 00081523 and 00961064 in the USA. Ficoll-Paque density gradient centrifugation was used to isolate peripheral blood mononuclear cells. Before DNA was extracted, CD4+ and CD8+ T cells were sorted using either FACS or magnetic beads.

CDR3 length: 12 amino acids, cysteine to phenylalanine. This entry keeps only the CDR3 DNA: 36 bases, framed from base 1. Sequences DFQATT (CDR1) and SNEGSKA (CDR2) are obtained from the germline V gene (reference sequence). The germline V end is reduced by 6 bases and the J end by 11 bases; junction bases left unmatched: 6. General conclusions and limits of the study: CD8+ Simpson's diversity did not differ significantly between patients and healthy controls (P=0.060). Although 25 to 30 CD8+ CDR3 sequences were shared by patients and controls, these sequences appeared highly expressed in patients and within the immunodominant clones of patients.

The V and J segments used are TRBV20-1 and TRBJ2-3, with 12 bases aligning to TRBD1. This TCR was recovered from a human donor with aplastic anemia. Sequencing was done on a sample of sorted CD4+, CD8+, or CD8+CD57+ T cells (not recorded which) from PBMCs. This receptor has the CDR3 CSASGTGGEQYF. The nucleotide sequence is TGCAGTGCCTCCGGGACAGGGGGCGAGCAGTATTTT.